This T cell receptor (beta chain) was captured in a study of tissue T cells after allogeneic stem cell transplantation. Data came from immunoSEQ multiplex PCR; TCRdb stores just in-frame clones and leaves some out. The sample lists about 7,700 clones, roughly 38% occurring once. The time point was: mouse harvest day 14 after allogeneic transplant. Each mouse received 10^7 T-cell-depleted marrow cells plus 10^6 splenic CD5+ T cells by tail vein. Germline V CDR1 and CDR2: FNHDT, SITEND (reference sequence). V lost 0 bases and J lost 0, with 2 bases in between. The CDR3 extends over 13 amino acids. This clone is medium-sized. Gene labels here are mouse ones. The read gets to within 1 residue of the CDR3 end, and the germline J gene fills in the rest.

The chain recombines TRBV19 with TRBJ2-3; D uncertain. Sequenced input: skin. The TCR originated in a female BALB/c mouse given C57BL/6 T cells with graft-versus-host disease after an allogeneic hematopoietic cell transplant. CDR3 bases read: TGTGCCAGCAGTATAGGGAGTGCAGAAACGCTGTAT. Protein: CASSIGSAETLY. The full CDR3 reads CASSIGSAETLYF.